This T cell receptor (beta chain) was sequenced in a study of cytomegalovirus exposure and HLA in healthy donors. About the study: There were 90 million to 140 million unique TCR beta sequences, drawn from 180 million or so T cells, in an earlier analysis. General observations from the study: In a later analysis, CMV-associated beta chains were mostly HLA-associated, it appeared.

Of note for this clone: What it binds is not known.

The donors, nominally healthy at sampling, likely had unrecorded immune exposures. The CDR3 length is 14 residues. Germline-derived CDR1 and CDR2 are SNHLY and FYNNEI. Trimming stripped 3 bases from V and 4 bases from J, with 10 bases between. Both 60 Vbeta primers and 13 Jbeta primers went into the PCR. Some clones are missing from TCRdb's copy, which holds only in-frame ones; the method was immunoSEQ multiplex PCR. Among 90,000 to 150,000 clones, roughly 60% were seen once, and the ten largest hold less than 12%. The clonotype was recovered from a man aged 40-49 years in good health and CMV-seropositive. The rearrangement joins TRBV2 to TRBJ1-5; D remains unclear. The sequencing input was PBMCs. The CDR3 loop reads CASSDSTPNQPQHF. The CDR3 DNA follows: TGTGCCAGCAGTGATAGTACGCCGAATCAGCCCCAGCATTTT. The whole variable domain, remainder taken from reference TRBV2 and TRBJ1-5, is EPEVTQTPSHQVTQMGQEVILRCVPISNHLYFYWYRQILGQKVEFLVSFYNNEISEKSEIFDDQFSVERPDGSNFTLKIRSTKLEDSAMYFCASSDSTPNQPQHFGDGTRLSIL.